The clone carrying this TCR beta chain was counted only a few times. The antigen remains undetermined. PBMCs were isolated from an approximately 10 ml sample of fresh peripheral blood. This specimen comes from a study of Graves' ophthalmopathy and Graves' hyperthyroidism. Study-level findings and limits: The model's prediction of ophthalmopathy progression had 70.59% sensitivity and roughly 72% specificity.

The CDR3 length is 16 residues. V lost 4 bases and J lost 6, with 23 bases in between. In germline, CDR1 is SGDLS, CDR2 YYNGEE. CDR3 regions of TCR beta were amplified from RNA transcripts. An initial RT-PCR round employing HTBI primers preceded a second-round multiplex PCR. TCRdb called the multiplex PCR reads again in MiXCR, with one record for every CDR3 protein. This table holds some 750,000 distinct CDR3 sequences, approximately 40% found once. This clonotype was sampled from an adult man with Graves' ophthalmopathy. The sequenced sample was peripheral blood. The V and J genes are TRBV9 and TRBJ2-7, with D perhaps matching TRBD1 (5 bases). In nucleotides, the CDR3 is TGTGCCAGCAGCCAGTCTCCGACCTCCGTGGGGCGCGAGCAGTACTTC. It yields the protein CASSQSPTSVGREQYF.